This T cell receptor beta chain came from a study of cytomegalovirus exposure and HLA in healthy donors. General observations from the study: Most of the TCR beta V segments (in an earlier analysis) were productive either about 90% or about 30% of the time. Available immune exposure information covered CMV serostatus only.

This clone was observed a single time. Its specificity is unknown. Researchers ran the PCR with 60 Vbeta and 13 Jbeta primers. Generated by immunoSEQ multiplex PCR, the TCRdb table keeps only in-frame clones and is missing some. The sample includes approximately 170,000 clones, 85% seen only once; the top ten take 1%. The TCR comes from a boy aged 2 to 9 in good health and CMV-seronegative. The sample consisted of PBMCs.

This chain's CDR3 is CASSPLQGTSNTEAFF. CDR3 in DNA: TGTGCCAGCTCACCACTACAGGGAACCTCAAACACTGAAGCTTTCTTT. The chain employs TRBV18 and TRBJ1-1, with D maybe TRBD1 (6 bases). This CDR3 has 16 amino acids. CDR1 KGHSH and CDR2 LQKENI come from the germline V gene. V was pared by 1 base and J by 2 bases, with 14 bases between.